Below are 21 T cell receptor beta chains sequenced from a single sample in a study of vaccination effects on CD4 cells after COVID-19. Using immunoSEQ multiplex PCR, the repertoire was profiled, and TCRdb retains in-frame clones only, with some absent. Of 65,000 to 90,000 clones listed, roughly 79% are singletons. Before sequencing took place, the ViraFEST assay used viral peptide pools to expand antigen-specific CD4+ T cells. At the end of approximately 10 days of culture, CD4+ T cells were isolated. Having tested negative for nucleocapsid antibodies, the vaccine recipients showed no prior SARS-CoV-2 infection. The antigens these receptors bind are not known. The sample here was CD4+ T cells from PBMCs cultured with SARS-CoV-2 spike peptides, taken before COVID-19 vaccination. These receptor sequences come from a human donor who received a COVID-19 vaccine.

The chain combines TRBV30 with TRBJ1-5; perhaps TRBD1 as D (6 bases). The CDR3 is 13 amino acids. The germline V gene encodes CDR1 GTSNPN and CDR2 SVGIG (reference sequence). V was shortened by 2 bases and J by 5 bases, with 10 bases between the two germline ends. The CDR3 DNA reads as TGTGCCTGGAGTTCGGGGGCCCATCAGCCCCAGCATTTT. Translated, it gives CAWSSGAHQPQHF.

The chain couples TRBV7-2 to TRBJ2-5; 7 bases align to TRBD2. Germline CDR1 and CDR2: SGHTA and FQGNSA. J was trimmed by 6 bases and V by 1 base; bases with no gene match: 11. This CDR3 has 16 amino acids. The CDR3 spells CASSLGAGVSMKTQYF. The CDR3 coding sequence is TGTGCCAGCAGCTTAGGTGCGGGGGTCTCGATGAAGACCCAGTACTTC.

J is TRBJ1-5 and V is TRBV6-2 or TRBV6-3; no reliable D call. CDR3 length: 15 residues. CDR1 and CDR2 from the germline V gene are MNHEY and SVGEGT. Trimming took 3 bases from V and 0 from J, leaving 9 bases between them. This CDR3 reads CASSYGPHSNQPQHF. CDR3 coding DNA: TGTGCCAGCAGTTATGGTCCCCATAGCAATCAGCCCCAGCATTTT.

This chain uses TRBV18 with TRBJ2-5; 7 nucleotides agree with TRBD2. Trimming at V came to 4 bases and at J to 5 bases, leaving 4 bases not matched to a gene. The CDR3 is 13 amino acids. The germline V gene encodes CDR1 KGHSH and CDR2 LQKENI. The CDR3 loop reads CASSLGLGETQYF. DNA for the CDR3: TGTGCCAGCTCACTCGGACTAGGGGAGACCCAGTACTTC.

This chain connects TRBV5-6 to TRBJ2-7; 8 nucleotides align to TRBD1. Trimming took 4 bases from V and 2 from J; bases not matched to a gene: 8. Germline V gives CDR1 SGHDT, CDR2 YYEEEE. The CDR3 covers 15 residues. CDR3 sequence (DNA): TGTGCCAGCAGCCCCGGACAGGGAAAAACCTACGAGCAGTACGTC. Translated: CASSPGQGKTYEQYV.

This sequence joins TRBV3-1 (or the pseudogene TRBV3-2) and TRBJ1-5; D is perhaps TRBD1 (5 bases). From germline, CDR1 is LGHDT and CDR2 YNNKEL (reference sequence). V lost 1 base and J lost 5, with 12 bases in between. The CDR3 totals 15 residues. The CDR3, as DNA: TGTGCCAGCAGCCAAGGGACTGGGGCTTATCAGCCCCAGCATTTT. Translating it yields CASSQGTGAYQPQHF.

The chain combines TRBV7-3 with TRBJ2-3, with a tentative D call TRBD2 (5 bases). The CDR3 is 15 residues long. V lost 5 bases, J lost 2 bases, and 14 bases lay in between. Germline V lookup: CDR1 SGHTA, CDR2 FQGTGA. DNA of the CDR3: TGTGCCAGCAGCCTGCAAGGACGGGACACAGATACGCAGTATTTT. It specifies CASSLQGRDTDTQYF. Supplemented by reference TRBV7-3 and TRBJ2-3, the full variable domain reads GAGVSQTPSNKVTEKGKYVELRCDPISGHTALYWYRQSLGQGPEFLIYFQGTGAADDSGLPNDRFFAVRPEGSVSTLKIQRTERGDSAVYLCASSLQGRDTDTQYFGPGTRLTVL.

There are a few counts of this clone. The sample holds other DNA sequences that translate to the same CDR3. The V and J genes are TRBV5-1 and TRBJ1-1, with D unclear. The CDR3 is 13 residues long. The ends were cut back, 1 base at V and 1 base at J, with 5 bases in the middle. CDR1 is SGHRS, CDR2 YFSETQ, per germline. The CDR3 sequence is CASSLSQNTEAFF. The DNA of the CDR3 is TGCGCCAGCAGCTTGAGCCAGAACACTGAAGCTTTCTTT. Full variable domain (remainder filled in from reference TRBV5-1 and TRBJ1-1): KAGVTQTPRYLIKTRGQQVTLSCSPISGHRSVSWYQQTPGQGLQFLFEYFSETQRNKGNFPGRFSGRQFSNSRSEMNVSTLELGDSALYLCASSLSQNTEAFFGQGTRLTVV.

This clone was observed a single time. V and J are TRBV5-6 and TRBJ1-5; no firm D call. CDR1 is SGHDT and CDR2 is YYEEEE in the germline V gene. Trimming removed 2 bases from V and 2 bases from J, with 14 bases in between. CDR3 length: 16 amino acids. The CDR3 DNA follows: TGTGCCAGCAGCTTCACAGCCAGCGGGCGCAATCAGCCCCAGCATTTT. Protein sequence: CASSFTASGRNQPQHF.

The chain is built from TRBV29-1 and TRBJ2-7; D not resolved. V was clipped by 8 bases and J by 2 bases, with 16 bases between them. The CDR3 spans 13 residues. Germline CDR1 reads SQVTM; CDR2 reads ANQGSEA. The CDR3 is CSSLSDIPYEQYV. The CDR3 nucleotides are TGCAGCTCCCTGAGCGACATACCCTACGAGCAGTACGTC.

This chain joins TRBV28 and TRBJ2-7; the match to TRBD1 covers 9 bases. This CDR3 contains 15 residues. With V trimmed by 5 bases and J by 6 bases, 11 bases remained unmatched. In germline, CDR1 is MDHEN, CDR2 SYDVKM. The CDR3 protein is CASSAGGQGMSEQYV. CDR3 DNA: TGTGCCAGCAGTGCCGGGGGACAGGGTATGAGCGAGCAGTACGTC.

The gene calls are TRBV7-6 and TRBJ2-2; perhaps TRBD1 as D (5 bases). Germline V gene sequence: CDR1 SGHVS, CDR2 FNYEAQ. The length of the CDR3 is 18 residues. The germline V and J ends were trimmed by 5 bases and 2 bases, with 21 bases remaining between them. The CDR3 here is CASSPTLRQIFNTGELFF. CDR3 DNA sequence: TGTGCCAGCAGCCCGACCCTCCGACAGATTTTTAACACCGGGGAGCTGTTTTTT.

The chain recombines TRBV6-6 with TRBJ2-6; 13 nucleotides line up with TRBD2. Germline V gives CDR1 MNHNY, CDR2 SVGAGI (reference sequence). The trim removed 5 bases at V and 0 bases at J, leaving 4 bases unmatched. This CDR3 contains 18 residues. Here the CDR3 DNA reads TGTGCCAGCAGTCCTCGACTAGCGGGGGGCTCTGGGGCCAACGTCCTGACTTTC. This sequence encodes CASSPRLAGGSGANVLTF.

The CDR3 nucleotides read TGTGCCAGCAGTTTAATTGGTTCCGCCGTCGGAGCTTTCTTT. It specifies CASSLIGSAVGAFF. The chain uses TRBV28 and TRBJ1-1, with D hard to call. V lost 2 bases, J lost 10 bases, and 17 bases lay in between. This CDR3 comprises 14 residues. The germline V gene encodes CDR1 MDHEN and CDR2 SYDVKM.

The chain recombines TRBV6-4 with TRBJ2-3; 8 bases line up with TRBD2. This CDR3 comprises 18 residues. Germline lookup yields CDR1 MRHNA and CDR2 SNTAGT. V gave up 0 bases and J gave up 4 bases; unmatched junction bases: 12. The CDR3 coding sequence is TGTGCCAGCAGTGACTCTGGCGCCGGGACTAGGGGTCCAGATACGCAGTATTTT. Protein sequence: CASSDSGAGTRGPDTQYF.

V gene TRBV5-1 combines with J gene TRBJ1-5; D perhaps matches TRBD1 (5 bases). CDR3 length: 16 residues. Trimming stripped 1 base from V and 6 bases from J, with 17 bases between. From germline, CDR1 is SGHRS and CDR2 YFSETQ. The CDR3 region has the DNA TGCGCCAGCAGCTTGTGGGGGGGTTTAAACGGTCAGCCCCAGCATTTT. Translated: CASSLWGGLNGQPQHF. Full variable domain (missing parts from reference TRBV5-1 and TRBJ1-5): KAGVTQTPRYLIKTRGQQVTLSCSPISGHRSVSWYQQTPGQGLQFLFEYFSETQRNKGNFPGRFSGRQFSNSRSEMNVSTLELGDSALYLCASSLWGGLNGQPQHFGDGTRLSIL.

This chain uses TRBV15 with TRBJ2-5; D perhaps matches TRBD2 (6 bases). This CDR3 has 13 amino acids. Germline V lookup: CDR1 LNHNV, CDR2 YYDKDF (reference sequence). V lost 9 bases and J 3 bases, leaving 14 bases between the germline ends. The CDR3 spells CATRLSGEETQYF. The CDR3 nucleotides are TGTGCCACAAGACTTAGCGGCGAAGAGACCCAGTACTTC.

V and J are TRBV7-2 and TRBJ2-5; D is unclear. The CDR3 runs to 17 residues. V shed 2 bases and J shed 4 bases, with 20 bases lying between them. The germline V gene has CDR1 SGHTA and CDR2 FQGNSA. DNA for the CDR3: TGTGCCAGCAGCTTATCGGGCCCAACATCGGCTCGAGAGACCCAGTACTTC. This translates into CASSLSGPTSARETQYF.

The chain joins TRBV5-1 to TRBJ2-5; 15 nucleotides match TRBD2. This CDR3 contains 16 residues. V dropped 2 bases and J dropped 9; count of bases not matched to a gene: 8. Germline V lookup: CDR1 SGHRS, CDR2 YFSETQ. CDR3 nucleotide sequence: TGCGCCAGCAGCTTCCGGACTAGCGGGGGGGTTCCTCCCCAGTACTTC. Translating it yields CASSFRTSGGVPPQYF.

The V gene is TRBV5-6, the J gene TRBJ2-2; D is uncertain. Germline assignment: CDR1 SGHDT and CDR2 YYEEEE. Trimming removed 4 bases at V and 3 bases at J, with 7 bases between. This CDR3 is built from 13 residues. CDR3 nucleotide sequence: TGTGCCAGCAGCCGCGTGGACACCGGGGAGCTGTTTTTT. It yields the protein CASSRVDTGELFF.

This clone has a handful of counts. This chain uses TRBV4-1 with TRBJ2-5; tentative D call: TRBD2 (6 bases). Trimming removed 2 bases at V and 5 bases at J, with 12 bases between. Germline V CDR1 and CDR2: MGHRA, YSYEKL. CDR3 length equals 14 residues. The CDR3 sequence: CASSQPTRKETQYF. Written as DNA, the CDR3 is TGCGCCAGCAGCCAACCGACTAGGAAGGAGACCCAGTACTTC.